This T cell receptor beta chain is from a study of metastatic and nonmetastatic thyroid tumors. CDR1 LNHDA and CDR2 SQIVND come from the germline V gene (reference sequence). Trimming removed 6 bases from V and 2 bases from J, with 16 bases in between. This CDR3 is 15 amino acids long. Original data processing: To classify distant metastasis in papillary thyroid cancer, a model was built from CDR3 differences across clinicopathological groups. With MiXCR, TCRdb reprocessed the PCR reads. The V and J calls follow TCRdb's processing rather than the paper's. The table lists 30,000 to 40,000 clones, around a fifth of them singletons. Study results and caveats: Relative to benign nodules, malignant thyroid tumors were reportedly characterized by significantly elevated TCR beta diversity in blood and tumor.

Every patient underwent thyroid surgery untreated. This clone occurred many times. Its antigen is not known. The specimen sequenced was blood. The genes are TRBV19 and TRBJ2-5, with D perhaps TRBD1 (6 bases). The TCR was taken from a female donor with papillary thyroid cancer or a benign thyroid nodule (not recorded which). Some clones in this sample may be carry-over from other donors' samples. As DNA, the CDR3 is TGTGCCAGTAGCCCTCGGACAGAAGGACAAGAGACCCAGTACTTC. Residues: CASSPRTEGQETQYF.